These T cell receptor beta chains were read from a single sample in a study of T cell responses to AZD1222 COVID-19 vaccine. TCRdb's table, derived via immunoSEQ multiplex PCR, lists solely in-frame clones and lacks some. The table has roughly 140,000 clones, approximately 94% seen once; the top ten hold 1.9%. The specimen comprised peripheral blood, sampled on day 0 of AZD1222 vaccination. The receptors were gathered from an adult in good health. Both conserved end residues are part of each CDR3. Fields, in order: J gene, D gene, clone size, V gene, CDR3 DNA, CDR3 protein. A D gene is named only where the DNA matches it firmly. A row's size may be missing; if present it is once, few, many or a size class.

j_call: TRBJ2-7; d_call: .; clone_size: .; v_call: TRBV11-2; cdr3_nt: TGTGCCAGCAGCCCTGATTACACATCCTACGAGCAGTACTTC; cdr3_aa: CASSPDYTSYEQYF
j_call: TRBJ1-5; d_call: .; clone_size: .; v_call: TRBV2; cdr3_nt: TGTGCCAGCAGTGTCGAGGGGGGTCAGCCCCAGCATTTT; cdr3_aa: CASSVEGGQPQHF
j_call: TRBJ2-2; d_call: .; clone_size: .; v_call: TRBV7-9; cdr3_nt: TGTGCCAGCAGCCCCCTGGGGCAGGGCAGCACCGGGGAGCTGTTTTTT; cdr3_aa: CASSPLGQGSTGELFF
j_call: TRBJ1-1; d_call: TRBD1; clone_size: .; v_call: TRBV6-6; cdr3_nt: TGTGCCAGCAGGGGTCCGACAGGGGGCGCCGCTGAAGCTTTCTTT; cdr3_aa: CASRGPTGGAAEAFF
j_call: TRBJ1-3; d_call: .; clone_size: .; v_call: TRBV19; cdr3_nt: TGTGCCAGTGGGGCAGCGAAATCTGGAAACACCATATATTTT; cdr3_aa: CASGAAKSGNTIYF
j_call: TRBJ2-7; d_call: .; clone_size: .; v_call: TRBV7-2; cdr3_nt: TGTGCCAGCAGCCACCGGGACACCTCCTACGAGCAGTACTTC; cdr3_aa: CASSHRDTSYEQYF
j_call: TRBJ2-7; d_call: .; clone_size: .; v_call: TRBV4-2; cdr3_nt: TGTGCCAGCAGCCAAGATCAGGGCAGGGCCTCCTACGAGCAGTACTTC; cdr3_aa: CASSQDQGRASYEQYF
j_call: TRBJ2-1; d_call: .; clone_size: .; v_call: TRBV11-3; cdr3_nt: TGTGCCAGCAGCTTAGGAGGGGGGAGGCTCAATGAGCAGTTCTTC; cdr3_aa: CASSLGGGRLNEQFF
j_call: TRBJ2-1; d_call: TRBD2; clone_size: .; v_call: TRBV2; cdr3_nt: TGTGCCAGCAGCCCCGGGGGGATGCGGAATGAGCAGTTCTTC; cdr3_aa: CASSPGGMRNEQFF
j_call: TRBJ1-3; d_call: .; clone_size: .; v_call: TRBV7-9; cdr3_nt: TGTGCCAGCAGCTTAGGGGGGGCGCCTAGAAACACCATATATTTT; cdr3_aa: CASSLGGAPRNTIYF
j_call: TRBJ1-5; d_call: TRBD1; clone_size: .; v_call: TRBV7-9; cdr3_nt: TGTGCCAGCAGCTCGACGACAGGGCCTAATCAGCCCCAGCATTTT; cdr3_aa: CASSSTTGPNQPQHF
j_call: TRBJ2-4; d_call: .; clone_size: .; v_call: TRBV6-5; cdr3_nt: TGTGCCAGCGGAGACCGGGGACTAGCCAAAAACATTCAGTACTTC; cdr3_aa: CASGDRGLAKNIQYF
j_call: TRBJ1-2; d_call: .; clone_size: .; v_call: TRBV5-1; cdr3_nt: TGCGCCAGCAGCCCCCGGGACAATAACTATGGCTACACCTTC; cdr3_aa: CASSPRDNNYGYTF
j_call: TRBJ1-4; d_call: TRBD1; clone_size: once; v_call: TRBV6-5; cdr3_nt: TGTGCCAGCAGCCCGACAGGGGATAGAAATGAAAAACTGTTTTTT; cdr3_aa: CASSPTGDRNEKLFF
j_call: TRBJ2-1; d_call: TRBD2; clone_size: .; v_call: TRBV3-1/TRBV3-2; cdr3_nt: TGTGCCAGCAGCCAAGATACTAGCGGGGGGCTGAATGAGCAGTTCTTC; cdr3_aa: CASSQDTSGGLNEQFF
j_call: TRBJ2-2; d_call: .; clone_size: .; v_call: TRBV5-1; cdr3_nt: TGCGCCAGCAGCTTGGCCTGGGGGGACACCGGGGAGCTGTTTTTT; cdr3_aa: CASSLAWGDTGELFF
j_call: TRBJ1-1; d_call: .; clone_size: .; v_call: TRBV19; cdr3_nt: TGTGCCAGTAAGGAACATGGGACGGGGAACACTGAAGCTTTCTTT; cdr3_aa: CASKEHGTGNTEAFF
j_call: TRBJ1-1; d_call: TRBD1; clone_size: .; v_call: TRBV13; cdr3_nt: TGTGCCAGCAGCCTTCCCGGGACAGTGTACGAAGCTTTCTTT; cdr3_aa: CASSLPGTVYEAFF
j_call: TRBJ1-1; d_call: .; clone_size: .; v_call: TRBV5-1; cdr3_nt: TGCGCCAGCAGCCCCAAAACCGGGCCCATACCGATGAACACTGAAGCTTTCTTT; cdr3_aa: CASSPKTGPIPMNTEAFF
j_call: TRBJ1-2; d_call: .; clone_size: .; v_call: TRBV5-1; cdr3_nt: TGCGCCAGCAGCCGGCATAATGACAGAGGCTATGGCTACACCTTC; cdr3_aa: CASSRHNDRGYGYTF
j_call: TRBJ1-3; d_call: TRBD1; clone_size: .; v_call: TRBV3-1/TRBV3-2; cdr3_nt: TGTGCCAGCAGCCCTGGGACAGCAGCTGGAAACACCATATATTTT; cdr3_aa: CASSPGTAAGNTIYF
j_call: TRBJ1-2; d_call: TRBD1; clone_size: .; v_call: TRBV18; cdr3_nt: TGTGCCAGCTCACCCTCCGCCGGGACAGGGGATGGCTACACCTTC; cdr3_aa: CASSPSAGTGDGYTF
j_call: TRBJ2-7; d_call: TRBD1; clone_size: .; v_call: TRBV5-5; cdr3_nt: TGTGCCAGCAGCAAGGGACAGGGAGGGTACGAGCAGTACTTC; cdr3_aa: CASSKGQGGYEQYF
j_call: TRBJ2-1; d_call: TRBD2; clone_size: .; v_call: TRBV19; cdr3_nt: TGTGCCAGTACCCCGGGAGGCACTAGCGGGAGATGGAGTCCCTACAATGAGCAGTTCTTC; cdr3_aa: CASTPGGTSGRWSPYNEQFF
j_call: TRBJ1-5; d_call: TRBD1; clone_size: .; v_call: TRBV7-9; cdr3_nt: TGTGCCAGCACCCAAACAGGGGGAAATCAGCCCCAGCATTTT; cdr3_aa: CASTQTGGNQPQHF
j_call: TRBJ2-3; d_call: .; clone_size: .; v_call: TRBV9; cdr3_nt: TGTGCCAGCAGCGTAGCCCCCCCCGGGGATACGCAGTATTTT; cdr3_aa: CASSVAPPGDTQYF
j_call: TRBJ2-1; d_call: .; clone_size: .; v_call: TRBV2; cdr3_nt: TGTGCCAGCAGGCTACACAATGAGCAGTTCTTC; cdr3_aa: CASRLHNEQFF
j_call: TRBJ1-1; d_call: TRBD1; clone_size: .; v_call: TRBV30; cdr3_nt: TGTGCCCTCCGGGACAGGTTGAACACTGAAGCTTTCTTT; cdr3_aa: CALRDRLNTEAFF
j_call: TRBJ1-1; d_call: TRBD1; clone_size: .; v_call: TRBV29-1; cdr3_nt: TGCAGCGTTGGACAGGGGAACACTGAAGCTTTCTTT; cdr3_aa: CSVGQGNTEAFF
j_call: TRBJ1-1; d_call: .; clone_size: .; v_call: TRBV19; cdr3_nt: TGTGCCAGTAGTTTGGGGTACACTGAAGCTTTCTTT; cdr3_aa: CASSLGYTEAFF
j_call: TRBJ2-7; d_call: TRBD2; clone_size: .; v_call: TRBV14; cdr3_nt: TGTGCCAGCAGCCCTGGGACTAGCGGGAGAAACGAGCAGTACTTC; cdr3_aa: CASSPGTSGRNEQYF
j_call: TRBJ1-2; d_call: .; clone_size: .; v_call: TRBV12-2; cdr3_nt: TGTGCAGGGACAGGGGAAGGCAACTATGGCTACACCTTC; cdr3_aa: CAGTGEGNYGYTF
j_call: TRBJ1-1; d_call: .; clone_size: .; v_call: TRBV2; cdr3_nt: TGTGCCAGCAGTGACGTGTACACTGAAGCTTTCTTT; cdr3_aa: CASSDVYTEAFF
j_call: TRBJ2-1; d_call: TRBD2; clone_size: .; v_call: TRBV12-3/TRBV12-4; cdr3_nt: TGTGCCACCCGCGGGGGGGCCGACAATGAGCAGTTCTTC; cdr3_aa: CATRGGADNEQFF
j_call: TRBJ1-1; d_call: .; clone_size: .; v_call: TRBV2; cdr3_nt: TGTGCCAGCAGGAAAGGGGGGACCATGAACACTGAAGCTTTCTTT; cdr3_aa: CASRKGGTMNTEAFF
j_call: TRBJ1-1; d_call: .; clone_size: once; v_call: TRBV7-3; cdr3_nt: TGTGCCAGCAGCTTAGGCAGGCCCCATGAAGCTTTCTTT; cdr3_aa: CASSLGRPHEAFF